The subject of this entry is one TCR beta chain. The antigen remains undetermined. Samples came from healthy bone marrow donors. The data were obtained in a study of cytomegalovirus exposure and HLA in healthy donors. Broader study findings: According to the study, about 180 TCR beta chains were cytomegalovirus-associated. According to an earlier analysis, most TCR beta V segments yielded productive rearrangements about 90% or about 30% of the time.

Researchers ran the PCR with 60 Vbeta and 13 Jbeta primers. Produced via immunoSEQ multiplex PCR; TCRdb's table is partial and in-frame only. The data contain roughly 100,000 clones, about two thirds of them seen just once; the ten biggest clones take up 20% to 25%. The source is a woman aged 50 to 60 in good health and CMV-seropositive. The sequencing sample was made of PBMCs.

For the CDR3, the DNA is TGTGCCAGCAGCTTGCAGGGAGAGCAGTACTTC. Its translation: CASSLQGEQYF. This chain connects TRBV5-6 to TRBJ2-7; a possible D gene is TRBD1 (5 bases). Per the germline V gene, CDR1 is SGHDT and CDR2 is YYEEEE. This CDR3 spans 11 amino acids. Trimming left V 1 base short and J 7 bases short, with 6 bases between.